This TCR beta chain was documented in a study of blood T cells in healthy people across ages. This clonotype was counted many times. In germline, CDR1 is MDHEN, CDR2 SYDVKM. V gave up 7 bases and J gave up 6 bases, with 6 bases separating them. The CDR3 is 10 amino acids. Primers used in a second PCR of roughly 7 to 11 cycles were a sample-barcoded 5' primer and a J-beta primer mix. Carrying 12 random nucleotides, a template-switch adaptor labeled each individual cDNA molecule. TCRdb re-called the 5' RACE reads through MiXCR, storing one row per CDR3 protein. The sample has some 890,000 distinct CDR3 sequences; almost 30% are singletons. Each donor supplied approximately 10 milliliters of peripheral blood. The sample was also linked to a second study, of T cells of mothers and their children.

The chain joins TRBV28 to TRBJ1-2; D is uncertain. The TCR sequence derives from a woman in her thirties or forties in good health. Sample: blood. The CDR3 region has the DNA TGTGCCAGCATGAAAGATGGCTACACCTTC. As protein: CASMKDGYTF.